The 16 T cell receptor beta chains below were found in one sample sequenced in a study of blood T cells in healthy people across ages. Primed by a sample-barcoded 5' primer and a J-beta primer mix, a second PCR proceeded for roughly 6 to 12 cycles. In TCRdb, the 5' RACE reads were re-called with MiXCR into one record per CDR3 protein. The data hold about 1,500,000 distinct CDR3 sequences, with approximately 38% observed a single time. Sequenced input: blood. The origin of the receptors is a woman younger than 30 in good health.

This rearrangement joins TRBV12-3 or TRBV12-4 to TRBJ2-3, with 8 nucleotides matching TRBD1. There are 15 residues in the CDR3. V lost 2 bases, J lost 4 bases, and 5 bases stayed unmatched. The chain's CDR3 is CASSLRQGAADTQYF. In nucleotides, the CDR3 is TGTGCCAGCAGTTTAAGGCAGGGGGCTGCAGATACGCAGTATTTT.

This clonotype has a handful of counts. The chain combines TRBV5-1 with TRBJ1-6; TRBD1 agrees at 10 bases. The V and J ends lost 4 bases and 0 bases, in that order; junction bases with no gene match: 16. The CDR3 is made up of 21 amino acids. Germline lookup yields CDR1 SGHRS and CDR2 YFSETQ. CDR3 nucleotide sequence: TGCGCCAGCAGCACCGGATCCGGGACAGGGGACTTTAGCTCCTATAATTCACCCCTCCACTTT. Translated: CASSTGSGTGDFSSYNSPLHF. The complete variable domain, with remaining parts taken from reference TRBV5-1 and TRBJ1-6, reads KAGVTQTPRYLIKTRGQQVTLSCSPISGHRSVSWYQQTPGQGLQFLFEYFSETQRNKGNFPGRFSGRQFSNSRSEMNVSTLELGDSALYLCASSTGSGTGDFSSYNSPLHFGNGTRLTVT.

This clonotype has just a few counts. This rearrangement joins TRBV6-2 or TRBV6-3 to TRBJ2-5, with D unclear. CDR1 MNHEY and CDR2 SVGEGT come from the germline V gene. V lost 7 bases and J 11 bases, leaving 17 bases between the germline ends. The CDR3 spans 12 residues. The DNA for the CDR3 is TGTGCCAGCACCCAAACTCCTTGCAAGCAGTACTTC. As protein: CASTQTPCKQYF.

This chain links TRBV29-1 with TRBJ1-5, with unresolved D. CDR3 length: 13 amino acids. V lost 4 bases and J 0 bases, leaving 7 bases between the germline ends. Germline V gene lookup returns CDR1 SQVTM and CDR2 ANQGSEA. CDR3 region: CSVVSGSNQPQHF. The DNA of the CDR3 is TGCAGCGTTGTATCCGGTAGCAATCAGCCCCAGCATTTT.

V usage is TRBV9 and J usage is TRBJ1-1; TRBD1 matches at 10 bases. Unmatched junction bases numbered 16, after V lost 4 bases and J lost 4 bases. Germline loops: CDR1 SGDLS, CDR2 YYNGEE. CDR3 size: 18 residues. CDR3 bases: TGTGCCAGCAGCAAAGAACCGGGACAGGGGACTGTCGGCACTGAAGCTTTCTTT. Translating it yields CASSKEPGQGTVGTEAFF.

This clonotype was detected only a few times. The V and J genes are TRBV10-2 and TRBJ2-3; TRBD2 might be the D (7 bases). CDR1 and CDR2 (germline): WSHSY, SAAADI. V was clipped by 3 bases and J by 5 bases, with 15 bases between them. CDR3 length: 15 amino acids. Here the CDR3 reads CASSDEGGRVDTQYF. CDR3 DNA: TGCGCCAGCAGTGATGAGGGGGGGCGAGTAGATACGCAGTATTTT.

This clonotype was observed a few times. V and J are TRBV5-1 and TRBJ1-5; 11 bases match TRBD1. Germline CDR1 and CDR2: SGHRS and YFSETQ. V gave up 2 bases and J gave up 8 bases; unmatched junction bases: 3. This CDR3 contains 14 residues. CDR3 protein: CASSLEGQGEPQHF. DNA for the CDR3: TGCGCCAGCAGCTTAGAGGGACAGGGGGAGCCCCAGCATTTT.

The V and J genes are TRBV27 and TRBJ2-7; D gene uncertain. V shed 4 bases and J shed 6 bases, with 7 bases lying between them. The CDR3 runs to 11 residues. The germline V gene has CDR1 MNHEY and CDR2 SMNVEV (reference sequence). The DNA for the CDR3 is TGTGCCAGCAGTTGGGGTTGCGAGCAGTACTTC. This sequence encodes CASSWGCEQYF.

In regard to this clonotype: A much bigger clone sits one base away, suggesting this may be a read error. This chain uses TRBV28 with TRBJ1-2; the D gene is possibly TRBD1 (6 bases). The CDR3 spans 14 residues. Germline V gene sequence: CDR1 MDHEN, CDR2 SYDVKM. The CDR3 reads CVSSLDRANYGYTF. As DNA, the CDR3 is TGTGTCAGCAGTCTGGACAGAGCTAACTATGGCTACACCTTC.

V usage is TRBV27 and J usage is TRBJ2-7; D is unresolved. The V end lost 2 bases, the J end lost 7 bases, and 12 bases lay between the germline ends. CDR1 and CDR2 from the germline V gene are MNHEY and SMNVEV (reference sequence). The CDR3 extends over 13 amino acids. The chain's CDR3 is CASSLASCNEQYF. The CDR3 bases are TGTGCCAGCAGTTTAGCGTCCTGCAATGAGCAGTACTTC.

This clonotype was seen a few times. The chain carries TRBV7-6 and TRBJ2-5; 12 nucleotides agree with TRBD2. J lost 5 bases, V lost 2 bases, and 6 bases had no gene match. This CDR3 comprises 16 residues. CDR1 and CDR2 from the germline V gene are SGHVS and FNYEAQ. CDR3 in amino acids: CASSLSGLAGWETQYF. The CDR3 bases are TGTGCCAGCAGCTTATCCGGACTAGCGGGGTGGGAGACCCAGTACTTC.

This chain links TRBV4-1 with TRBJ2-5; possibly TRBD1 for D (6 bases). TRBJ2-7 matches the DNA end more closely, so the J call is doubtful. There are 17 residues in the CDR3. Germline loops: CDR1 MGHRA, CDR2 YSYEKL. The CDR3 DNA follows: TGCGCCAGCAGCCAAGATCGTGGAAGGGGGTCGCTTTACGAGCAGTACTTC. Translated, it gives CASSQDRGRGSLYEQYF.

CDR3 nucleotide sequence: TGTGCCAGCAGGGTGGACCTCAAGCAGTTCTTC. Residues: CASRVDLKQFF. The chain joins TRBV12-3 or TRBV12-4 to TRBJ2-1; no reliable D call. V was cut by 6 bases and J by 11 bases, with 11 bases left in between. CDR3 size: 11 residues.

This clonotype turned up a few times. The chain is built from TRBV5-1 and TRBJ2-3; 8 positions match TRBD1. The V gene end was trimmed by 5 bases and the J gene end by 2 bases; junction bases not matched to a gene: 10. Germline CDR1 is SGHRS and CDR2 is YFSETQ. The CDR3 spans 16 residues. This CDR3 is CASSFTGTGTTDTQYF. The CDR3 DNA follows: TGCGCCAGCAGTTTTACCGGGACAGGCACCACAGATACGCAGTATTTT. Together with reference TRBV5-1 and TRBJ2-3, the CDR3 gives the full variable domain: KAGVTQTPRYLIKTRGQQVTLSCSPISGHRSVSWYQQTPGQGLQFLFEYFSETQRNKGNFPGRFSGRQFSNSRSEMNVSTLELGDSALYLCASSFTGTGTTDTQYFGPGTRLTVL.

The chain recombines TRBV20-1 with TRBJ2-1; D remains unclear. In germline, CDR1 is DFQATT, CDR2 SNEGSKA (reference sequence). Trimming removed 1 base at V and 2 bases at J, with 6 bases between. The CDR3 extends over 13 amino acids. The CDR3, as DNA: TGCAGTGCTAGAGCCTACACCTACAATGAGCAGTTCTTC. It encodes CSARAYTYNEQFF.

This clonotype was observed a single time. The J gene is TRBJ2-4, the V gene TRBV20-1, with D unclear. Near its end, the DNA agrees better with TRBJ2-7, so the J call may be wrong. The CDR3 extends over 14 amino acids. Germline values: CDR1 DFQATT, CDR2 SNEGSKA (reference sequence). CDR3 DNA sequence: TGCAGTGCCCCCACGTCCCCCTCCGAAGACGAGCAGTACTTC. This encodes CSAPTSPSEDEQYF.